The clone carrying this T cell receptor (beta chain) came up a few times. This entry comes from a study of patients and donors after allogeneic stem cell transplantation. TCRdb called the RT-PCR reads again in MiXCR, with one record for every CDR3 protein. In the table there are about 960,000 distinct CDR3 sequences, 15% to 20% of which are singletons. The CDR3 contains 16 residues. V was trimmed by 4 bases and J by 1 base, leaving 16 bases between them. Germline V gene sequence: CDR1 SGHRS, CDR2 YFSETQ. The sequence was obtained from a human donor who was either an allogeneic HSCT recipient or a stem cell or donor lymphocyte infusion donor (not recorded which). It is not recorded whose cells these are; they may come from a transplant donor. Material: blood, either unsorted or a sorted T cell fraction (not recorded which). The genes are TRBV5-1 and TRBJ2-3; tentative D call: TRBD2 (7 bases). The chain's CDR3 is CASSAGLGGGTDTQYF. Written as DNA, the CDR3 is TGCGCCAGCAGCGCCGGACTAGGGGGAGGCACAGATACGCAGTATTTT.